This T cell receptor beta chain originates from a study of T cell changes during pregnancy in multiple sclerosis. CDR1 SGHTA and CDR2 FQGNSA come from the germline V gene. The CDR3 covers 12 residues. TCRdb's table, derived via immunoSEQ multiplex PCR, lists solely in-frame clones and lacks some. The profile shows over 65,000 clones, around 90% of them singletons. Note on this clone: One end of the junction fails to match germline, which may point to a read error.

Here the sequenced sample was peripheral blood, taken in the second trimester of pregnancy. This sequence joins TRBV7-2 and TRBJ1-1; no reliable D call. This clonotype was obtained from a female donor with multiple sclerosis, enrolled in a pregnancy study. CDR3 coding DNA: TGTGCCAGCAGCTTAGCGCTCGGGAGCTGGGCCTTT. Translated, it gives CASSLALGSWAF.